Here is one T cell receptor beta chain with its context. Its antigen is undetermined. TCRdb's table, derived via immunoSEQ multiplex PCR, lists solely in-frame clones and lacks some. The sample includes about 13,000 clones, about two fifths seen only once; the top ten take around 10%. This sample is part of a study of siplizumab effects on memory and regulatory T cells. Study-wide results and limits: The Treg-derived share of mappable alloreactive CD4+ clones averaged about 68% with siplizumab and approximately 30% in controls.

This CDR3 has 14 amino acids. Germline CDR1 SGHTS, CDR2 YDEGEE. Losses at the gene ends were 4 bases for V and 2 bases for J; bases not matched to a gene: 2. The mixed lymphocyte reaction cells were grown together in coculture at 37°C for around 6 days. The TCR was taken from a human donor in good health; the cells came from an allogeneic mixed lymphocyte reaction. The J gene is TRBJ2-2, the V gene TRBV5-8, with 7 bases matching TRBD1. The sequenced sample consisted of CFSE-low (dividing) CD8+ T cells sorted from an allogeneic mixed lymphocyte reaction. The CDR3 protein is CASSRDRNTGELFF. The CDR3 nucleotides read TGTGCCAGCAGCCGGGACAGAAACACCGGGGAGCTGTTTTTT.